A single sample gave rise to the 5 T cell receptor beta chains below, sequenced in a study of metastatic and nonmetastatic thyroid tumors. Treatment of any kind had been given to no patient before thyroid surgery. TCRdb reanalyzed the PCR reads via MiXCR. The repertoire consists of about 21,000 clones, with about 12% occurring once and the leading ten covering roughly a quarter. The specimen was blood. The receptors originated from a female donor with papillary thyroid cancer or a benign thyroid nodule (not recorded which). Some clones in this sample may be carry-over from other donors' samples.

By sample share, this clone is medium-sized. The chain uses TRBV12-3 or TRBV12-4 and TRBJ1-2; D unresolved. The CDR3 consists of 15 residues. Trimming stripped 3 bases from V and 0 bases from J, with 11 bases between. Here the CDR3 reads CASSFSLEANYGYTF. CDR3 coding DNA: TGTGCCAGCAGTTTCTCCCTGGAGGCTAACTATGGCTACACCTTC.

The gene calls are TRBV9 and TRBJ2-6, with 7 nucleotides matching TRBD1. Trimming took 5 bases from V and 0 from J; bases not matched to a gene: 11. From germline, CDR1 is SGDLS and CDR2 YYNGEE. This CDR3 is 18 amino acids long. The CDR3 is CASRCAGTDPSGANVLTF. In DNA, the CDR3 is TGTGCCAGCAGGTGTGCCGGGACAGATCCCTCTGGGGCCAACGTCCTGACTTTC.

This clone was seen ten or more times. V gene TRBV20-1 combines with J gene TRBJ2-1; a possible D gene is TRBD2 (5 bases). Germline CDR1 DFQATT, CDR2 SNEGSKA (reference sequence). Trimming stripped 1 base from V and 8 bases from J, with 24 bases between. The CDR3 sequence is 17 residues long. For the CDR3, the DNA is TGCAGTGCTAGAGCTGTACTAGTTTCTCGCCTTTTGGATGAGCAGTTCTTC. Its protein is CSARAVLVSRLLDEQFF.

The table lists this clone with many counts. V usage is TRBV2 and J usage is TRBJ2-3; 12 bases match TRBD2. V shed 7 bases and J 4 bases; nucleotides not matched to a gene: 15. CDR1 is SNHLY and CDR2 is FYNNEI in the germline V gene. The CDR3 contains 18 residues. In DNA form, the CDR3 reads TGTGCCAGCAAAGGACTAGCGGGGAAAATAGCTAGCGCAGATACGCAGTATTTT. Amino acid sequence: CASKGLAGKIASADTQYF.

This clone was detected ten times or more. V and J are TRBV7-2 and TRBJ2-4; perhaps TRBD2 as D (5 bases). The CDR3 runs to 15 residues. The ends were cut back, 1 base at V and 4 bases at J, with 11 bases in the middle. Germline CDR1 is SGHTA and CDR2 is FQGNSA. In DNA form, the CDR3 reads TGTGCCAGCAGCTTAGTTGAGGAGGAGAAAAACATTCAGTACTTC. This encodes CASSLVEEEKNIQYF.